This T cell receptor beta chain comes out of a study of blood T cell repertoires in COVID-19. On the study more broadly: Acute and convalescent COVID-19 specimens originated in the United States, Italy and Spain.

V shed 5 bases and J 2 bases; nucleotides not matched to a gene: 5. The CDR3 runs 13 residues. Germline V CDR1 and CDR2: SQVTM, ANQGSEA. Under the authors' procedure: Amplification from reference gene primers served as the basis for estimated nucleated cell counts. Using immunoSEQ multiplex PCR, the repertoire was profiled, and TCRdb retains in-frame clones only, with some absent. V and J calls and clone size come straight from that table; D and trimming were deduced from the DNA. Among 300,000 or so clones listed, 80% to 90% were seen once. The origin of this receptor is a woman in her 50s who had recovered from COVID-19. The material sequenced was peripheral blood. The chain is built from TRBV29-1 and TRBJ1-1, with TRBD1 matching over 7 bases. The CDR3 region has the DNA TGCAGCGTTCCCGGGACAGTAAACACTGAAGCTTTCTTT. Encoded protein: CSVPGTVNTEAFF.